This T cell receptor (beta chain) was captured by sequencing in a study of shared clonotypes between healthy human individuals. The study's findings and limits: Relative to their counterparts shared across all four donors, non-shared clonotypes exhibited diminished generation probabilities.

Notes on this clone: What it binds is unknown.

In replicate PCRs of sorted subsets, around 0.2 ug DNA, approximately 28,000 T cell genomes, was used. The data were produced by immunoSEQ multiplex PCR, yet TCRdb's version contains in-frame clones alone and is incomplete. The sample contains roughly 400,000 clones, about 96% of which appear only once. Germline values: CDR1 SGHVS, CDR2 FNYEAQ. The CDR3 extends over 14 amino acids. Trimming removed 2 bases from V and 2 bases from J, with 6 bases in between. The genes are TRBV7-6 and TRBJ2-2; D unclear. Sequences were obtained from memory CD8+ T cells sorted from blood. The sample's subset: CD45RO+ cells pooled with CCR7-negative TemRA cells. This clonotype was sampled from a man between 25 and 39 years old in good health. For the CDR3, the DNA is TGTGCCAGCAGCTTACAGGAAAACACCGGGGAGCTGTTTTTT. Protein sequence: CASSLQENTGELFF. Using reference TRBV7-6 and TRBJ2-2 for the parts outside the CDR3, the full variable domain is GAGVSQSPRYKVTKRGQDVALRCDPISGHVSLYWYRQALGQGPEFLTYFNYEAQQDKSGLPNDRFSAERPEGSISTLTIQRTEQRDSAMYRCASSLQENTGELFFGEGSRLTVL.